These 27 T cell receptor beta chains share one sample of origin, sequenced in a study of T cells after yellow fever vaccination. TCRdb analysed the 5' RACE reads with MiXCR anew, one entry per CDR3 protein. This repertoire shows around 320,000 distinct CDR3 sequences, around 10% found once; its top ten account for about 3.7%. The starting material was CD4+ T cells sorted from PBMCs, obtained 5 days after the yellow fever booster vaccination. These receptors were collected from a man younger than 35 who received the YFV17D yellow fever vaccine.

This clonotype has at least ten counts. The chain employs TRBV5-1 and TRBJ1-2; D is uncertain. Germline V gene lookup returns CDR1 SGHRS and CDR2 YFSETQ. Trimming took 1 base from V and 0 from J, leaving 10 bases between them. The CDR3 covers 15 residues. DNA for the CDR3: TGCGCCAGCAGCTTGTCTACGGCCGCTAACTATGGCTACACCTTC. This gives the protein CASSLSTAANYGYTF.

This clonotype came up a few times. DNA for the CDR3: TGTGCCAGCATCAGATCTGGGACTAACTATGGCTACACCTTC. This codes for CASIRSGTNYGYTF. The chain joins TRBV12-3 or TRBV12-4 to TRBJ1-2; D is uncertain. V was pared by 7 bases and J by 0 bases, with 12 bases between. The CDR3 has 14 residues.

The chain uses TRBV20-1 and TRBJ2-5; D is unresolved. V shed 0 bases and J shed 4 bases, with 9 bases lying between them. This CDR3 comprises 13 residues. CDR1 DFQATT and CDR2 SNEGSKA come from the germline V gene (reference sequence). The CDR3 sequence: CSARDRVPETQYF. For the CDR3, the DNA is TGCAGTGCTAGAGATCGCGTACCAGAGACCCAGTACTTC.

The chain recombines TRBV28 with TRBJ1-5; TRBD1 is a possible D gene (5 bases). CDR1 MDHEN and CDR2 SYDVKM come from the germline V gene. The V end lost 3 bases, the J end lost 6 bases, and 21 bases lay between the germline ends. The CDR3 consists of 17 residues. CDR3 sequence reads: CASSFFQRQTLSQPQHF. Written as DNA, the CDR3 is TGTGCCAGCAGTTTCTTCCAGAGACAGACGCTTAGTCAGCCCCAGCATTTT. The full variable domain, with the rest looked up from reference TRBV28 and TRBJ1-5, is DVKVTQSSRYLVKRTGEKVFLECVQDMDHENMFWYRQDPGLGLRLIYFSYDVKMKEKGDIPEGYSVSREKKERFSLILESASTNQTSMYLCASSFFQRQTLSQPQHFGDGTRLSIL.

The chain links TRBV6-2 or TRBV6-3 to TRBJ2-3; 8 positions match TRBD2. Unmatched junction bases numbered 9, after V lost 7 bases and J lost 3 bases. The CDR3 runs to 15 residues. Per the germline V gene, CDR1 is MNHEY and CDR2 is SVGEGT. CDR3 protein: CASKQAGAGTDTQYF. The CDR3 DNA reads as TGTGCCAGCAAACAAGCGGGGGCCGGAACAGATACGCAGTATTTT.

This clonotype showed up just a few times. The chain couples TRBV7-2 to TRBJ2-5; unclear D gene. CDR3 length: 13 residues. In germline, CDR1 is SGHTA, CDR2 FQGNSA. With 7 bases removed from V and 2 bases from J, the gap between germline ends came to 11 bases. The CDR3 bases are TGTGCCAGCATGAGCCCTAATCAAGAGACCCAGTACTTC. It translates to CASMSPNQETQYF.

To note about this clonotype: One junction end does not reproduce the germline sequence, and a read error may be involved. This chain connects TRBV7-2 to TRBJ2-2; D is perhaps TRBD2 (5 bases). The length of the CDR3 is 16 residues. Germline assignment: CDR1 SGHTA and CDR2 FQGNSA. CDR3 amino acids: CASSLVGRSYTGEPFF. In nucleotides, the CDR3 is TGTGCCAGCAGCTTAGTGGGCCGCAGTTACACCGGGGAGCCGTTTTTT.

The CDR3 loop is CASSFLLAGGAYEQYF. The CDR3, as DNA: TGTGCCAGCAGCTTTTTACTAGCGGGGGGGGCCTACGAGCAGTACTTC. The chain recombines TRBV7-2 with TRBJ2-7; TRBD2 agrees at 13 bases. Germline CDR1 is SGHTA and CDR2 is FQGNSA. J gave up 2 bases and V 3 bases, and 4 bases lay outside the gene matches. This CDR3 has 16 amino acids. The variable domain in full, with the rest retrieved from reference TRBV7-2 and TRBJ2-7, is GAGVSQSPSNKVTEKGKDVELRCDPISGHTALYWYRQSLGQGLEFLIYFQGNSAPDKSGLPSDRFSAERTGGSVSTLTIQRTQQEDSAVYLCASSFLLAGGAYEQYFGPGTRLTVT.

CDR3: CASSSLSGGADTQYF. CDR3 sequence (DNA): TGTGCCAGCAGCTCTTTGAGCGGGGGGGCAGATACGCAGTATTTT. The chain employs TRBV7-6 and TRBJ2-3; 10 positions match TRBD2. Germline V gene lookup returns CDR1 SGHVS and CDR2 FNYEAQ. This CDR3 contains 15 residues. The V gene end was trimmed by 4 bases and the J gene end by 4 bases; junction bases not matched to a gene: 5.

As for this clonotype: Relative to the germline gene, one junction end is altered; a read error may explain this. This chain joins TRBV7-7 and TRBJ2-1; maybe TRBD1 (6 bases). The CDR3 totals 14 residues. Germline V lookup: CDR1 SSHAT, CDR2 FNYEAQ (reference sequence). CDR3 sequence reads: CASSSSGTLSEQFF. CDR3 nucleotides: TGTGCTAGCAGCAGCTCCGGGACACTCAGTGAGCAGTTCTTC.

This sequence joins TRBV6-5 and TRBJ1-1; 8 positions agree with TRBD1. The trim removed 6 bases at V and 3 bases at J, leaving 9 bases unmatched. The CDR3 sequence is 15 residues long. Germline CDR1 reads MNHEY; CDR2 reads SVGAGI. The CDR3 coding sequence is TGTGCCAGCAGCCGTAGACAGGGGAGGGACACTGAAGCTTTCTTT. Its translation: CASSRRQGRDTEAFF.

This clonotype was observed a few times. J is TRBJ1-1 and V is TRBV5-1; TRBD1 might be the D (5 bases). Trimming took off 0 bases at V and 1 base at J, with 10 bases between the two ends. The germline gives CDR1 SGHRS, CDR2 YFSETQ. The CDR3 length is 15 residues. CDR3 DNA sequence: TGCGCCAGCAGCTTGGCGGGGACGGCGAACACTGAAGCTTTCTTT. This codes for CASSLAGTANTEAFF.

The gene calls are TRBV7-2 and TRBJ2-5; D gene unclear. Trimming left V 5 bases short and J 4 bases short, with 11 bases between. This CDR3 is built from 13 residues. Germline V gene sequence: CDR1 SGHTA, CDR2 FQGNSA. The CDR3 nucleotides are TGTGCCAGCAGCGCCCGGACGGCAGAGACCCAGTACTTC. Its translation: CASSARTAETQYF.

The sample holds a few counts of this clonotype. CDR3 protein: CASSLSSGRETQYF. For the CDR3, the DNA is TGTGCCAGCAGTTTATCGTCAGGGAGGGAGACCCAGTACTTC. The chain links TRBV27 to TRBJ2-5, with TRBD2 as a possible D gene (6 bases). The V end lost 0 bases, the J end lost 5 bases, and 10 bases lay between the germline ends. From germline, CDR1 is MNHEY and CDR2 SMNVEV (reference sequence). The CDR3 contains 14 residues.

The chain employs TRBV7-8 and TRBJ2-2, with a tentative D call TRBD1 (5 bases). Looked up from germline, CDR1 is SGHVS and CDR2 is FQNEAQ. The CDR3 extends over 15 amino acids. The germline V and J ends were trimmed by 4 bases and 1 base, with 10 bases remaining between them. CDR3 loop: CASSYYTGNTGELFF. The DNA of the CDR3 is TGTGCCAGCAGCTACTACACAGGGAACACCGGGGAGCTGTTTTTT.

This clonotype appeared a few times. The chain couples TRBV10-2 to TRBJ1-2; unclear D gene. Trimming cost V 0 bases and J 6 bases, with 5 bases left between them. The CDR3 sequence is 12 residues long. CDR1 is WSHSY and CDR2 is SAAADI in the germline V gene. The CDR3 loop is CASSESENGYTF. The DNA for the CDR3 is TGCGCCAGCAGTGAGTCGGAAAATGGCTACACCTTC.

This clonotype was counted many times. J is TRBJ1-2 and V is TRBV2; a possible D gene is TRBD1 (5 bases). CDR1 and CDR2 from the germline V gene are SNHLY and FYNNEI. V dropped 5 bases and J dropped 0 bases, with 19 bases sitting between them. CDR3 length: 17 residues. The CDR3 DNA follows: TGTGCCAGCAGTCCCCTTGGTGGGACCAAAGCTAACTATGGCTACACCTTC. Encoded protein: CASSPLGGTKANYGYTF.

This clonotype was seen only a few times. The J gene is TRBJ2-2, the V gene TRBV12-3 or TRBV12-4; 12 bases line up with TRBD1. This CDR3 has 18 amino acids. V was clipped by 6 bases and J by 5 bases; unmatched bases: 13. This chain's CDR3 is CASSPGWGQGAPTGELFF. The CDR3 coding sequence is TGTGCCAGCAGCCCTGGTTGGGGACAGGGGGCCCCTACCGGGGAGCTGTTTTTT.

Ten or more counts support this clonotype. The chain recombines TRBV7-2 with TRBJ1-1; 8 bases are a match to TRBD1. V trimming: 3 bases; J trimming: 4 bases; junction bases outside the gene matches: 1. This CDR3 is built from 13 residues. The germline V gene has CDR1 SGHTA and CDR2 FQGNSA. CDR3 DNA: TGTGCCAGCAGCTTCGGACAGGGCACTGAAGCTTTCTTT. This sequence encodes CASSFGQGTEAFF.

The chain combines TRBV12-3 or TRBV12-4 with TRBJ1-4; 11 nucleotides agree with TRBD1. There are 15 residues in the CDR3. After removal of 3 bases from V and 7 bases from J, the junction contained 4 bases not matched to a gene. CDR3 bases: TGTGCCAGCAGTTTGGGACAGGGGGAAGGTGAAAAACTGTTTTTT. Translation gives CASSLGQGEGEKLFF.

The rearrangement joins TRBV20-1 to TRBJ1-6, with D possibly TRBD1 on 6 matching bases. Trimming pared 1 base from V and 0 bases from J, leaving 10 bases between. This CDR3 is 16 amino acids long. Germline V gene sequence: CDR1 DFQATT, CDR2 SNEGSKA (reference sequence). CDR3 coding DNA: TGCAGTGCTAGAGGCACAGGGAGCTCCTATAATTCACCCCTCCACTTT. The encoded protein is CSARGTGSSYNSPLHF.

The V and J genes are TRBV7-8 and TRBJ2-1; D unresolved. CDR1 is SGHVS, CDR2 FQNEAQ, per germline. This CDR3 has 13 residues. The ends were cut back, 1 base at V and 4 bases at J, with 5 bases in the middle. This CDR3 reads CASSLVQYNEQFF. CDR3 nucleotides: TGTGCCAGCAGCTTAGTACAGTACAATGAGCAGTTCTTC.

There are many counts of this clonotype. The chain uses TRBV5-1 and TRBJ2-5; D gene unclear. This CDR3 has 13 amino acids. V shed 3 bases and J shed 2 bases, with 8 bases lying between them. Germline loops: CDR1 SGHRS, CDR2 YFSETQ. The CDR3 DNA reads as TGCGCCAGCAGCTGGACCATACAAGAGACCCAGTACTTC. Translated, it gives CASSWTIQETQYF.

This clonotype has ten or more counts. J is TRBJ1-2 and V is TRBV5-6, with D unresolved. CDR1 is SGHDT, CDR2 YYEEEE, per germline. This CDR3 region has 13 residues. The V end lost 4 bases, the J end lost 8 bases, and 15 bases lay between the germline ends. As DNA, the CDR3 is TGTGCCAGCAGCCTTTTATCAGGCGGGGGCTACACCTTC. Its protein product is CASSLLSGGGYTF.

This clonotype was counted ten times or more. This rearrangement joins TRBV20-1 to TRBJ2-7, with 13 bases fitting TRBD2. Germline CDR1 reads DFQATT; CDR2 reads SNEGSKA (reference sequence). The ends lost 6 bases at V and 1 base at J; junction bases unmatched: 6. The CDR3 runs to 15 residues. CDR3 DNA: TGCAGTGCGCGGACTAGCGGGGGCCTATCCTACGAGCAGTACGTC. Its protein product is CSARTSGGLSYEQYV.

The chain uses TRBV5-6 and TRBJ1-1; D is uncertain. V was cut by 6 bases and J by 8 bases, with 20 bases left in between. This CDR3 has 14 amino acids. Germline-derived CDR1 and CDR2 are SGHDT and YYEEEE. Here the CDR3 DNA reads TGTGCCAGCAACCCCCGGGCAGGAGACTTGGAAGCTTTCTTT. As protein: CASNPRAGDLEAFF. Variable domain in full (rest from reference TRBV5-6 and TRBJ1-1): DAGVTQSPTHLIKTRGQQVTLRCSPKSGHDTVSWYQQALGQGPQFIFQYYEEEERQRGNFPDRFSGHQFPNYSSELNVNALLLGDSALYLCASNPRAGDLEAFFGQGTRLTVV.

This clonotype has at least ten counts. This chain connects TRBV27 to TRBJ2-1; TRBD2 aligns across 8 bases. Trimming removed 5 bases from V and 7 bases from J; junction bases left unmatched: 10. CDR1 is MNHEY and CDR2 is SMNVEV in the germline V gene (reference sequence). CDR3 length: 15 residues. The CDR3 loop is CASSRGGTARNEQFF. In DNA form, the CDR3 reads TGTGCCAGCAGTCGCGGGGGGACCGCTCGGAATGAGCAGTTCTTC.